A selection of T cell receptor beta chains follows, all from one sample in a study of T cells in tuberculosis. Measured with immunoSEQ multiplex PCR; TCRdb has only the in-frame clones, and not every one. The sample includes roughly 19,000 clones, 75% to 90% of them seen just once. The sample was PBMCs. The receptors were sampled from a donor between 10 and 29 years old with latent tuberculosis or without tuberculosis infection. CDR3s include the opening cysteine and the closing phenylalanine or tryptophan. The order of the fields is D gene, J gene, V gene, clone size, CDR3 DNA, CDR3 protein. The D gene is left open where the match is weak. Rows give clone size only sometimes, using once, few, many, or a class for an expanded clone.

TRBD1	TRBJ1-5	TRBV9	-	TGTGCCAGCAGCGTAGAAGGGACAGGGGATCATCAGCCCCAGCATTTT	CASSVEGTGDHQPQHF
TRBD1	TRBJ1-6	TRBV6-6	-	TGTGCCAGCAGTGGACAGGGAACTAATTCACCCCTCCACTTT	CASSGQGTNSPLHF
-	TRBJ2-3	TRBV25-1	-	TGTGCCAGCAGTGAATGGAGGGCTCCTAGCACAGATACGCAGTATTTT	CASSEWRAPSTDTQYF
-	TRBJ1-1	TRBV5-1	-	TGCGCCAGCAGCTTGGACGGCGATACAGGAAGCGCTTTCTTT	CASSLDGDTGSAFF
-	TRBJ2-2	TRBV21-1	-	TGTGCCAGCAGCGACCGGGACAAGCGTGTTGCGAACACCGGGGAGCTGTTTTTT	CASSDRDKRVANTGELFF
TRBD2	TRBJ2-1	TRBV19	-	TGTGCCAGTAGTAGACTAGCGGGCGAGCAGTTCTTC	CASSRLAGEQFF
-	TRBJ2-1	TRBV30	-	TGTGCCTGGAGTCAGGGGTACAATGAGCAGTTCTTC	CAWSQGYNEQFF
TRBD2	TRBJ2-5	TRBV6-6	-	TGTGCCAGCAGTTACCTAGCGGGGAGACCAGAGACCCAGTACTTC	CASSYLAGRPETQYF
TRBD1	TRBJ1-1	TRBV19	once	TGTGCCAGTAGTCTTCAGGGGGCTGCTTCCAAAGCTTTCTTT	CASSLQGAASKAFF
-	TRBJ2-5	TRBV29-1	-	TGCAGCGTGATCGACCAGGGCCAAGAGACCCAGTACTTC	CSVIDQGQETQYF
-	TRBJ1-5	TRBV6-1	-	TGTGCCAGCAGTGACCTAGCGTATCAGCCCCAGCATTTT	CASSDLAYQPQHF
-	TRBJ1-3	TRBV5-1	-	TGCGCCAGCAGCTTACTGAGCTCTCCTGGAAACACCATATATTTT	CASSLLSSPGNTIYF